The 19 T cell receptor beta chains below come from one sample, sequenced in a study of blood T cell repertoires in COVID-19. The method was immunoSEQ multiplex PCR; TCRdb's version includes in-frame clones alone and lacks a portion of them. The sample lists 150,000 to 200,000 clones, 65% to 90% occurring once. Material: peripheral blood. The receptors shown here come from a man aged 55 to 70 with acute or convalescent COVID-19.

This sequence joins TRBV6-1 and TRBJ1-3; TRBD1 might be the D (5 bases). The CDR3 has 14 residues. Germline CDR1 is MNHNS and CDR2 is SASEGT. Trimming stripped 2 bases from V and 2 bases from J, with 7 bases between. CDR3 amino acids: CASSEWGTGNTIYF. Written as DNA, the CDR3 is TGTGCCAGCAGTGAATGGGGCACTGGAAACACCATATATTTT.

V is TRBV14 and J is TRBJ2-5, with 14 bases that match TRBD2. Looked up from germline, CDR1 is SGHDN and CDR2 is FVKESK. J gave up 4 bases and V 2 bases, and 3 bases lay outside the gene matches. This CDR3 region has 16 residues. The CDR3 sequence is CASSQPGLAGGETQYF. CDR3 in DNA: TGTGCCAGCAGCCAACCCGGACTAGCGGGAGGAGAGACCCAGTACTTC.

The V and J genes are TRBV18 and TRBJ1-1; 8 bases map to TRBD1. The V gene's germline CDR1 is KGHSH and CDR2 LQKENI. V dropped 4 bases and J dropped 6; count of bases not matched to a gene: 7. CDR3 size: 14 residues. This CDR3 is CASSLGQGDAEAFF. CDR3 sequence (DNA): TGTGCCAGCTCACTCGGACAGGGTGACGCTGAAGCTTTCTTT.

V gene TRBV30 combines with J gene TRBJ2-4, with D perhaps TRBD2 (5 bases). CDR3 length: 21 residues. From germline, CDR1 is GTSNPN and CDR2 SVGIG (reference sequence). Trimming stripped 5 bases from V and 0 bases from J, with 32 bases between. CDR3 sequence (DNA): TGTGCCTGGTCTAGAGACGACTACGGGTCGGCCCCGAGCGAAGCCAAAAACATTCAGTACTTC. Translated: CAWSRDDYGSAPSEAKNIQYF.

This clone was counted between two and nine times. This sequence joins TRBV7-3 and TRBJ2-2; no clear D gene. Between the trimmed V and J ends, which lost 6 bases and 3 bases, there was a span of 11 bases. This CDR3 spans 14 amino acids. Looked up from germline, CDR1 is SGHTA and CDR2 is FQGTGA. The CDR3 nucleotides are TGTGCCAGCAGGCAAACTCGGGACACCGGGGAGCTGTTTTTT. It translates to CASRQTRDTGELFF.

This clone was detected a few times. The chain uses TRBV5-1 and TRBJ2-2; 8 bases are shared with TRBD1. This CDR3 is built from 16 residues. Germline CDR1 and CDR2: SGHRS and YFSETQ. After removal of 4 bases from V and 5 bases from J, the junction contained 10 bases not matched to a gene. CDR3 protein: CASSPGRQGRTGELFF. CDR3 DNA sequence: TGCGCCAGCAGCCCCGGCCGACAGGGGAGAACCGGGGAGCTGTTTTTT.

V and J are TRBV28 and TRBJ2-1; no reliable D call. The germline V gene has CDR1 MDHEN and CDR2 SYDVKM. The CDR3 is 14 amino acids. V gave up 2 bases and J gave up 12 bases, with 17 bases separating them. As DNA, the CDR3 is TGTGCCAGCAGTTTAATCTCCCCCGTCTTCGGGCAGTTCTTC. It yields the protein CASSLISPVFGQFF.

The V and J genes are TRBV12-3 or TRBV12-4 and TRBJ2-7, with D tentatively TRBD2 (5 bases). CDR3 length: 12 residues. Trimming stripped 6 bases from V and 4 bases from J, with 10 bases between. The CDR3 is CASRPGGYEQYF. The CDR3 DNA sequence: TGTGCCAGCAGGCCCGGAGGATACGAGCAGTACTTC.

The CDR3 nucleotides are TGCGCCAGCAGCTTAGAGGATGAGCAGTTCTTC. Protein: CASSLEDEQFF. This chain joins TRBV5-1 and TRBJ2-1; no firm D call. CDR1 SGHRS and CDR2 YFSETQ come from the germline V gene. The V end was cut by 2 bases, the J end by 8 bases, with 5 bases between. The CDR3 totals 11 residues.

The V call is TRBV18, the J call TRBJ1-2; 10 bases are a match to TRBD1. CDR3 length: 13 residues. The V and J ends lost 4 bases and 6 bases, in that order; junction bases with no gene match: 2. Looked up from germline, CDR1 is KGHSH and CDR2 is LQKENI. CDR3 coding DNA: TGTGCCAGCTCACTTGGGACAGGGGATGGCTACACCTTC. This encodes CASSLGTGDGYTF.

The chain has TRBV28 and TRBJ1-1, with a possible D match to TRBD1 (5 bases). This CDR3 region has 15 residues. The V gene's germline CDR1 is MDHEN and CDR2 SYDVKM. V lost 7 bases, J lost 4 bases, and 19 bases lay in between. Here the CDR3 DNA reads TGTGCCAGCAACCCCCTCGGGGGGTTTCCCACTGAAGCTTTCTTT. Protein: CASNPLGGFPTEAFF. Together with reference TRBV28 and TRBJ1-1, the CDR3 gives the full variable domain: DVKVTQSSRYLVKRTGEKVFLECVQDMDHENMFWYRQDPGLGLRLIYFSYDVKMKEKGDIPEGYSVSREKKERFSLILESASTNQTSMYLCASNPLGGFPTEAFFGQGTRLTVV.

The genes are TRBV15 and TRBJ1-4; D remains unclear. The CDR3 totals 13 residues. V was shortened by 2 bases and J by 5 bases, with 6 bases between the two germline ends. Germline CDR1 is LNHNV and CDR2 is YYDKDF (reference sequence). CDR3 nucleotide sequence: TGTGCCACCAGCAGAACAGACAATGAAAAACTGTTTTTT. Its protein product is CATSRTDNEKLFF.

The rearrangement links TRBV19 to TRBJ1-4, with no clear D. The CDR3 covers 14 residues. Trimming left V 2 bases short and J 7 bases short, with 11 bases between. Per the germline V gene, CDR1 is LNHDA and CDR2 is SQIVND (reference sequence). CDR3 nucleotides: TGTGCCAGTAGTATATCGGTCTTAAGTGAAAAACTGTTTTTT. Translated, it gives CASSISVLSEKLFF.

This chain uses TRBV5-1 with TRBJ2-2, with a weak D call TRBD2 (5 bases). Germline CDR1 SGHRS, CDR2 YFSETQ. The CDR3 is 16 residues long. V lost 0 bases and J 3 bases, leaving 12 bases between the germline ends. CDR3: CASSLGSGGYTGELFF. The CDR3 nucleotides are TGCGCCAGCAGCTTGGGTTCTGGCGGGTACACCGGGGAGCTGTTTTTT. Combining the CDR3 with reference TRBV5-1 and TRBJ2-2 gives the whole variable domain KAGVTQTPRYLIKTRGQQVTLSCSPISGHRSVSWYQQTPGQGLQFLFEYFSETQRNKGNFPGRFSGRQFSNSRSEMNVSTLELGDSALYLCASSLGSGGYTGELFFGEGSRLTVL.

The chain joins TRBV24-1 to TRBJ1-5; 8 bases agree with TRBD1. Germline V gene data show CDR1 as KGHDR and CDR2 as SFDVKD. The CDR3 is made up of 15 amino acids. After removal of 7 bases from V and 2 bases from J, the junction contained 6 bases not matched to a gene. CDR3 amino acids: CATSPGQGRNQPQHF. The CDR3 DNA follows: TGTGCCACCAGCCCCGGACAGGGCCGCAATCAGCCCCAGCATTTT.

A word on this clone: In the same sample, other DNA sequences code for this CDR3. This sequence joins TRBV2 and TRBJ1-3; D is possibly TRBD1 (6 bases). V lost 4 bases, J lost 0 bases, and 10 bases lay in between. Germline CDR1 and CDR2: SNHLY and FYNNEI. This CDR3 is 15 amino acids long. DNA for the CDR3: TGTGCCAGCAGTGCCATACAGGGCTCTGGAAACACCATATATTTT. This codes for CASSAIQGSGNTIYF.

This clone was seen only a few times. The chain is built from TRBV23-1 and TRBJ1-1; D not resolved. TRBV23-1 is classed as an ORF, of uncertain function. The CDR3 length is 15 residues. V was shortened by 0 bases and J by 1 base, with 9 bases between the two germline ends. Here the CDR3 DNA reads TGCGCCAGCAGTCAATCGCACAGCTCGAACACTGAAGCTTTCTTT. This encodes CASSQSHSSNTEAFF.

The J gene is TRBJ1-4, the V gene TRBV28; 9 nucleotides align to TRBD1. The CDR3 has 15 amino acids. The V gene end was trimmed by 5 bases and the J gene end by 4 bases; junction bases not matched to a gene: 5. Germline V lookup: CDR1 MDHEN, CDR2 SYDVKM. The CDR3: CASSGDRARNEKLFF. The CDR3 DNA reads TGTGCCAGCAGTGGGGACAGGGCCCGTAATGAAAAACTGTTTTTT.

The chain combines TRBV4-1 with TRBJ1-2, with D possibly being TRBD1 (6 bases). Per the germline V gene, CDR1 is MGHRA and CDR2 is YSYEKL. The CDR3 has 16 amino acids. V was cut by 0 bases and J by 4 bases, with 15 bases left in between. The CDR3 region has the DNA TGCGCCAGCAGCCAAGATCCGGCAGGGACATCCTATGGCTACACCTTC. It encodes CASSQDPAGTSYGYTF.